The T cell receptor beta chain under discussion was sequenced for a study of cytomegalovirus exposure and HLA in healthy donors. The length of the CDR3 is 15 residues. Trimming took 0 bases from V and 0 from J, leaving 6 bases between them. Germline CDR1 KGHSH, CDR2 LQKENI. The PCR employed 60 Vbeta primers together with 13 Jbeta primers. The method was immunoSEQ multiplex PCR; TCRdb's version includes in-frame clones alone and lacks a portion of them. The sample contains about 130,000 clones, about 74% of which appear only once. The receptor was derived from a man in his thirties or forties in good health and CMV-seronegative. The material sequenced was PBMCs. The chain couples TRBV18 to TRBJ1-3, with D unresolved. CDR3 residues: CASSPPSNSGNTIYF. The CDR3 region has the DNA TGTGCCAGCTCACCACCGAGCAACTCTGGAAACACCATATATTTT.